The 30 T cell receptor beta chains below all came from one sample that was sequenced in a study of beta chain features in type 1 diabetes. The study, taken as a whole, reports: In all four CD4+ subsets, TCRB CDR3 length was significantly, moderately reduced in type 1 diabetes.

Antigen specificity for these receptors is unknown. Of the isolated RNA, all was reverse transcribed, and so the sequenced material was expressed TCRB transcripts. Using immunoSEQ multiplex PCR, the repertoire was profiled, and TCRdb retains in-frame clones only, with some absent. The sample yields 120,000 or so clones, 15% to 20% seen once. Sequenced material: central memory CD4+ T cells from blood. These receptor sequences come from a man younger than 30 with type 1 diabetes.

The CDR3 region has the DNA TGTGCCAGCAGCGTGACAGGGGAGGAAGCTTTCTTT. Its protein product is CASSVTGEEAFF. This rearrangement joins TRBV7-9 to TRBJ1-1; 8 bases are shared with TRBD1. The CDR3 has 12 residues. Germline V gene sequence: CDR1 SEHNR, CDR2 FQNEAQ (reference sequence). With 5 bases clipped from V and 8 bases from J, the junction kept 4 bases outside the gene matches.

This clone was counted between two and nine times. This chain joins TRBV28 and TRBJ2-7, with 7 bases matching TRBD1. V lost 0 bases, J lost 12 bases, and 5 bases stayed unmatched. The CDR3 totals 12 residues. Per germline, CDR1 MDHEN and CDR2 SYDVKM. CDR3 loop: CASSLWPRDRYF. CDR3 DNA sequence: TGTGCCAGCAGTTTATGGCCCCGGGACAGGTACTTC.

This clone was counted only a few times. The J gene is TRBJ2-2, the V gene TRBV2; 9 bases line up with TRBD1. Germline loops: CDR1 SNHLY, CDR2 FYNNEI. V shed 6 bases and J 6 bases; nucleotides not matched to a gene: 5. The CDR3 length is 14 residues. For the CDR3, the DNA is TGTGCCAGCAGCGGGACAGGGTTAGCCGGGGAGCTGTTTTTT. Its translation is CASSGTGLAGELFF.

This clone was recorded a few times. This chain uses TRBV9 with TRBJ1-1; D not resolved. There are 12 residues in the CDR3. Trimming stripped 0 bases from V and 6 bases from J, with 6 bases between. In germline, CDR1 is SGDLS, CDR2 YYNGEE. This CDR3 is CASSVVGAEAFF. Written as DNA, the CDR3 is TGTGCCAGCAGCGTAGTCGGGGCTGAAGCTTTCTTT.

This clone was picked up many times. The chain recombines TRBV7-9 with TRBJ2-3; D ambiguous. V lost 8 bases, J lost 2 bases, and 14 bases lay in between. Germline V gives CDR1 SEHNR, CDR2 FQNEAQ (reference sequence). The length of the CDR3 is 14 residues. The CDR3 reads CASVPSPATDTQYF. The CDR3 DNA reads as TGTGCCAGCGTGCCCTCCCCGGCCACAGATACGCAGTATTTT. The full variable domain, completed using reference TRBV7-9 and TRBJ2-3, is DTGVSQNPRHKITKRGQNVTFRCDPISEHNRLYWYRQTLGQGPEFLTYFQNEAQLEKSRLLSDRFSAERPKGSFSTLEIQRTEQGDSAMYLCASVPSPATDTQYFGPGTRLTVL.

The chain joins TRBV6-5 to TRBJ2-4, with D tentatively TRBD1 (5 bases). In germline, CDR1 is MNHEY, CDR2 SVGAGI. Trimming removed 7 bases from V and 1 base from J, with 8 bases in between. This CDR3 region has 13 residues. The CDR3 is CASTHRAKNIQYF. In DNA, the CDR3 is TGTGCCAGCACACACAGGGCCAAAAACATTCAGTACTTC.

The chain links TRBV7-2 to TRBJ2-7; tentatively, D is TRBD1 or TRBD2 (5 bases each). The germline V and J ends were trimmed by 6 bases and 5 bases, with 17 bases remaining between them. Germline V CDR1 and CDR2: SGHTA, FQGNSA. This CDR3 is 14 amino acids long. The CDR3 bases are TGTGCCAGCAGGCCAACTAGGGGCAATGACGAGCAGTACTTC. Translation gives CASRPTRGNDEQYF.

The chain has TRBV7-2 and TRBJ2-7; 7 bases are shared with TRBD1. Germline V gene lookup returns CDR1 SGHTA and CDR2 FQGNSA. V lost 5 bases to trimming and J lost 5 bases; unmatched junction nucleotides: 12. The CDR3 totals 15 residues. DNA of the CDR3: TGTGCCAGCAGCGGCTCGGGACAGTTGGGTGACGAGCAGTACTTC. Translating gives CASSGSGQLGDEQYF.

V is TRBV9 and J is TRBJ2-1; perhaps TRBD1 as D (6 bases). The CDR3 length is 15 residues. V shed 0 bases and J shed 4 bases, with 11 bases lying between them. CDR1 and CDR2 (germline): SGDLS, YYNGEE. Here the CDR3 reads CASSVVQDSYNEQFF. The CDR3 nucleotides are TGTGCCAGCAGCGTAGTTCAGGACAGTTACAATGAGCAGTTCTTC.

This chain connects TRBV5-6 to TRBJ2-5, with 8 bases that match TRBD1. Germline CDR1 and CDR2: SGHDT and YYEEEE. V dropped 4 bases and J dropped 4; count of bases not matched to a gene: 12. This CDR3 has 16 residues. The chain's CDR3 is CASSPSGAGGGETQYF. CDR3 nucleotide sequence: TGTGCCAGCAGCCCTTCTGGGGCAGGGGGCGGAGAGACCCAGTACTTC.

The J gene is TRBJ2-7, the V gene TRBV2; no clear D gene. The V end lost 8 bases, the J end lost 2 bases, and 10 bases lay between the germline ends. The CDR3 extends over 12 amino acids. The germline V gene has CDR1 SNHLY and CDR2 FYNNEI. DNA of the CDR3: TGTGCCAGCCTCGTCCCTACCTACGAGCAGTACTTC. Amino acids: CASLVPTYEQYF.

The chain has TRBV29-1 and TRBJ2-5, with a weak D call TRBD2 (6 bases). This CDR3 region has 12 residues. CDR1 SQVTM and CDR2 ANQGSEA come from the germline V gene. Trimming removed 4 bases from V and 4 bases from J, with 10 bases in between. The CDR3 region has the DNA TGCAGCGTTGCGGGGGTAGGAGAGACCCAGTACTTC. Protein sequence: CSVAGVGETQYF.

The rearrangement links TRBV7-6 to TRBJ2-1, with D maybe TRBD2 (5 bases). Germline lookup yields CDR1 SGHVS and CDR2 FNYEAQ. Trimming pared 3 bases from V and 0 bases from J, leaving 15 bases between. The CDR3 extends over 17 amino acids. The CDR3 DNA follows: TGTGCCAGCAGCTTCAGTATAGCGACCGGCTCCTACAATGAGCAGTTCTTC. Encoded protein: CASSFSIATGSYNEQFF.

This clone has more than one count but fewer than ten. A far larger clone is only one base removed, so a read error is likely. The chain uses TRBV29-1 and TRBJ1-2; the D is unclear. Per germline, CDR1 SQVTM and CDR2 ANQGSEA. CDR3 length: 13 residues. Here the CDR3 reads CRVEDHRLYGYTF. The CDR3 DNA sequence: TGCCGCGTTGAAGATCACAGACTTTATGGCTACACCTTC.

The chain combines TRBV15 with TRBJ1-4; D not resolved. CDR3 length: 12 residues. CDR1 and CDR2 (germline): LNHNV, YYDKDF (reference sequence). V was clipped by 0 bases and J by 7 bases, with 3 bases between them. CDR3 DNA: TGTGCCACCAGCAGAGAGGGTGAAAAACTGTTTTTT. It specifies CATSREGEKLFF.

This clone was found a few times. The rearrangement links TRBV7-2 to TRBJ1-6; unclear D gene. The germline CDR1 and CDR2 sequences are SGHTA and FQGNSA. The CDR3 has 19 residues. V lost 1 base to trimming and J lost 0 bases, with 16 bases between them. CDR3 sequence reads: CASSLVPRRRSSYNSPLHF. The DNA for the CDR3 is TGTGCCAGCAGCTTAGTCCCGAGGAGAAGGAGCTCCTATAATTCACCCCTCCACTTT.

The chain uses TRBV7-2 and TRBJ2-7, with TRBD2 matching over 14 bases. The CDR3 extends over 15 amino acids. V gave up 5 bases and J gave up 6 bases; unmatched junction bases: 6. The germline V gene has CDR1 SGHTA and CDR2 FQGNSA. In nucleotides, the CDR3 is TGTGCCAGCAGCGAGAGGACTAGCGGGAGGACCGAGCAGTACTTC. The encoded protein is CASSERTSGRTEQYF.

This clone came up a few times. The CDR3 protein is CASSPTWDSSYEQYF. CDR3 DNA sequence: TGTGCCAGCAGCCCTACCTGGGACAGCTCCTACGAGCAGTACTTC. The chain employs TRBV9 and TRBJ2-7; 7 nucleotides line up with TRBD1. V dropped 4 bases and J dropped 0; count of bases not matched to a gene: 7. This CDR3 contains 15 residues. Germline CDR1 SGDLS, CDR2 YYNGEE.

V usage is TRBV30 and J usage is TRBJ2-7; 8 nucleotides line up with TRBD2. This CDR3 is 15 amino acids long. CDR1 is GTSNPN and CDR2 is SVGIG in the germline V gene (reference sequence). V shed 0 bases, J shed 2 bases, and the junction held 6 bases outside the gene matches. The CDR3 nucleotides read TGTGCCTGGAGTGTAGCGGGAGTATCCCCCTACGAGCAGTACTTC. Its translation: CAWSVAGVSPYEQYF.

The CDR3 nucleotides read TGTGCCAGCGGTCCCAGCGGGGACTACAATGAGCAGTTCTTC. Translating gives CASGPSGDYNEQFF. V is TRBV6-6 and J is TRBJ2-1; TRBD2 aligns across 7 bases. The CDR3 extends over 14 amino acids. Trimming took 8 bases from V and 3 from J; bases not matched to a gene: 7. The germline V gene has CDR1 MNHNY and CDR2 SVGAGI (reference sequence).

The gene calls are TRBV30 and TRBJ2-1; TRBD2 agrees at 8 bases. CDR1 and CDR2 from the germline V gene are GTSNPN and SVGIG (reference sequence). V shed 4 bases and J 4 bases; nucleotides not matched to a gene: 6. This CDR3 spans 14 amino acids. DNA for the CDR3: TGTGCCTGGACGCCTACTAGCGGTTACAATGAGCAGTTCTTC. Amino acid sequence: CAWTPTSGYNEQFF.

J is TRBJ2-3 and V is TRBV30; D may correspond to TRBD1 or TRBD2 (5 bases each). Germline CDR1 is GTSNPN and CDR2 is SVGIG (reference sequence). Between the trimmed V and J ends, which lost 5 bases and 1 base, there was a span of 10 bases. This CDR3 is built from 13 residues. CDR3 DNA sequence: TGTGCCTGGGTTGGGGGAGGCACAGATACGCAGTATTTT. This encodes CAWVGGGTDTQYF.

The V gene is TRBV30, the J gene TRBJ1-1; possibly TRBD1 for D (6 bases). The CDR3 runs 14 residues. V dropped 4 bases and J dropped 0 bases, with 12 bases sitting between them. The germline gives CDR1 GTSNPN, CDR2 SVGIG (reference sequence). The CDR3 protein is CAWNKGQMNTEAFF. The CDR3 DNA reads as TGTGCCTGGAATAAAGGACAGATGAACACTGAAGCTTTCTTT.

CDR3 DNA: TGCGCCAGCAGTCGGTCCCGGGACAGGGGGCATGGGCAGTACTTC. This encodes CASSRSRDRGHGQYF. The chain carries TRBV23-1 and TRBJ2-7; 12 bases line up with TRBD1. TRBV23-1 is marked as an open reading frame, function uncertain. V trimming: 4 bases; J trimming: 9 bases; junction bases outside the gene matches: 10. CDR3 length: 15 amino acids.

The rearrangement links TRBV27 to TRBJ2-4; 7 bases are a match to TRBD1. Germline CDR1 and CDR2: MNHEY and SMNVEV (reference sequence). V was clipped by 6 bases and J by 8 bases; unmatched bases: 7. The CDR3 is made up of 13 amino acids. The CDR3 DNA follows: TGTGCCAGCAGGGCTCAGGGGGTGGACATTCAGTACTTC. Protein product: CASRAQGVDIQYF.

The rearrangement links TRBV15 to TRBJ2-7, with 7 bases fitting TRBD1. With V trimmed by 0 bases and J by 0 bases, 5 bases remained unmatched. The CDR3 is 16 amino acids. In germline, CDR1 is LNHNV, CDR2 YYDKDF (reference sequence). The CDR3 coding sequence is TGTGCCACCAGCAGAGATACAGGGGCCCGCTCCTACGAGCAGTACTTC. Translation gives CATSRDTGARSYEQYF.

This chain connects TRBV18 to TRBJ1-2; 8 nucleotides line up with TRBD1. With 3 bases clipped from V and 1 base from J, the junction kept 4 bases outside the gene matches. Germline CDR1 is KGHSH and CDR2 is LQKENI. The CDR3 sequence is 15 residues long. The CDR3 DNA is TGTGCCAGCTCACCGACAGGGGACCGTAACTATGGCTACACCTTC. This encodes CASSPTGDRNYGYTF.

The chain employs TRBV30 and TRBJ2-1; D call uncertain. This CDR3 is 12 amino acids long. Germline V gives CDR1 GTSNPN, CDR2 SVGIG (reference sequence). V was clipped by 0 bases and J by 8 bases, with 8 bases between them. CDR3 nucleotides: TGTGCCTGGAGTGTACTGCAGTATGAGCAGTTCTTC. This gives the protein CAWSVLQYEQFF.

This clone was observed once. The genes are TRBV12-5 and TRBJ2-5, with D perhaps TRBD2 (6 bases). V was shortened by 4 bases and J by 4 bases, with 7 bases between the two germline ends. Germline V gene sequence: CDR1 LGHNT, CDR2 FRNRAP. This CDR3 spans 12 amino acids. The DNA for the CDR3 is TGTGCTAGTGGTTCGGAGGGAGAGACCCAGTACTTC. Amino acid sequence: CASGSEGETQYF.

There are a few counts of this clone. The chain has TRBV9 and TRBJ2-2; D remains ambiguous. The CDR3 runs to 14 residues. Trimming pared 0 bases from V and 6 bases from J, leaving 9 bases between. Germline V gives CDR1 SGDLS, CDR2 YYNGEE. The CDR3 DNA reads TGTGCCAGCAGCGTAGGAGCTCGGGCCGGGGAGCTGTTTTTT. It translates to CASSVGARAGELFF.